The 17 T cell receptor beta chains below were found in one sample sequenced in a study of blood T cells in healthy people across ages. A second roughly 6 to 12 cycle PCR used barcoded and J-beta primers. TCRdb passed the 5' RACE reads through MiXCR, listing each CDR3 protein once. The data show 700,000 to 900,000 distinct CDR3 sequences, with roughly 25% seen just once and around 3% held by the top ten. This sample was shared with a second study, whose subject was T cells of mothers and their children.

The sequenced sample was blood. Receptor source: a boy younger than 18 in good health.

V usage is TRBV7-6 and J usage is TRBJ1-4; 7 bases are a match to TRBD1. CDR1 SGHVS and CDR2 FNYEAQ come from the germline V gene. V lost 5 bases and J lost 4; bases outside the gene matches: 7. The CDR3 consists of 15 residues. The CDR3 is CASSAVGTDNEKLFF. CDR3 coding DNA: TGTGCCAGCAGCGCTGTTGGGACAGATAATGAAAAACTGTTTTTT.

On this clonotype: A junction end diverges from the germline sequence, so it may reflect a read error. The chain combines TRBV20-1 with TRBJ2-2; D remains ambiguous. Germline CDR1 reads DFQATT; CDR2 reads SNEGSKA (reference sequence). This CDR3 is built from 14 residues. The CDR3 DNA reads TGCAGTGCCAGAGACTCCTTCAACACCGGGGAGCTGTTTTTT. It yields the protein CSARDSFNTGELFF.

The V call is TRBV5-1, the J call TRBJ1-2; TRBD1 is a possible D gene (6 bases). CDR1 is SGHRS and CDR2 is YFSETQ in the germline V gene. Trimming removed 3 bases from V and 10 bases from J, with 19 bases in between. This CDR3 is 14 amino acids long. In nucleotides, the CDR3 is TGCGCCAGCAGCTCGTTGGACAGCCTTGGGGTCTACACCTTC. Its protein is CASSSLDSLGVYTF.

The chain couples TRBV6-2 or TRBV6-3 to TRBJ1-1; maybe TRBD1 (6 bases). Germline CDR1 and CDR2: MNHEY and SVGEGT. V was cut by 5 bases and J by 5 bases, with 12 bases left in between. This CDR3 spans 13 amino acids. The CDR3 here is CASSRSQGTEAFF. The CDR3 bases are TGTGCCAGCAGTAGATCCCAGGGGACTGAAGCTTTCTTT.

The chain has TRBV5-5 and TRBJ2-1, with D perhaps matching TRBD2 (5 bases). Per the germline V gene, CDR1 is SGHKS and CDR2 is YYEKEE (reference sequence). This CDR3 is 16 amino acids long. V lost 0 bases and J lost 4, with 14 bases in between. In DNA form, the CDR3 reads TGTGCCAGCAGCTTGGGAGGGCAGACTAAATACAATGAGCAGTTCTTC. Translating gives CASSLGGQTKYNEQFF.

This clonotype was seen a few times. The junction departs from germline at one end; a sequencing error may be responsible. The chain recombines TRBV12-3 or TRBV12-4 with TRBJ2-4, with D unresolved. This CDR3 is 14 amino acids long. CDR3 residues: CASSDQVAKNIQCF. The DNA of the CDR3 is TGTGCCAGCAGCGACCAAGTAGCCAAAAACATTCAGTGCTTC.

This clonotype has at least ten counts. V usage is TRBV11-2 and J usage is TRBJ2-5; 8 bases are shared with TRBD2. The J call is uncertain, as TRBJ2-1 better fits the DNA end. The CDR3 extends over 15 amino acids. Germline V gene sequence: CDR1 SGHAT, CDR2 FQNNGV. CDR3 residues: CASSPLRGGRNEQFF. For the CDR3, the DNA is TGTGCCAGCAGCCCCCTCCGGGGGGGCCGAAATGAGCAGTTCTTC.

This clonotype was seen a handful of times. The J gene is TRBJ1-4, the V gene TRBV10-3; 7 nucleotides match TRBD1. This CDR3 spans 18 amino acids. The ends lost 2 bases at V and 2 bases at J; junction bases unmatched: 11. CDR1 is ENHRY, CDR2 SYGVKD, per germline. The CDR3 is CAISERQGGEMTNEKLFF. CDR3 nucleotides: TGTGCCATCAGTGAGAGACAGGGTGGGGAAATGACTAATGAAAAACTGTTTTTT.

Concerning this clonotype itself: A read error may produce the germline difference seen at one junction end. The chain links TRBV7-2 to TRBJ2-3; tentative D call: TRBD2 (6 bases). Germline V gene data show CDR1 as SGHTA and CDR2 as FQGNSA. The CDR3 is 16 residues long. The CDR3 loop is CASSIAGGDATDTQYF. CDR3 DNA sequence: TGTGCCAGCAGCATAGCAGGAGGGGACGCCACAGATACGCAGTATTTT.

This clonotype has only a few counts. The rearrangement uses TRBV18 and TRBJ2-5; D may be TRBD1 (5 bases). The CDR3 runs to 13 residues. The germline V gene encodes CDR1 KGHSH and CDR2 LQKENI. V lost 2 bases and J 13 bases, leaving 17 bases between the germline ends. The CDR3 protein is CASSPARDVERYF. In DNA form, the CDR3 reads TGTGCCAGCTCACCAGCCAGGGATGTCGAGCGGTACTTC.

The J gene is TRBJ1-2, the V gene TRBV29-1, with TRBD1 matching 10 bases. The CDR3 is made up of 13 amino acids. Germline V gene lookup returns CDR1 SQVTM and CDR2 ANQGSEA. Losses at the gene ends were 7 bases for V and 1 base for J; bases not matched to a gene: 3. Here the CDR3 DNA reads TGCAGCGCTCGGACAGGGGGTAACTATGGCTACACCTTC. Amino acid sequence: CSARTGGNYGYTF.

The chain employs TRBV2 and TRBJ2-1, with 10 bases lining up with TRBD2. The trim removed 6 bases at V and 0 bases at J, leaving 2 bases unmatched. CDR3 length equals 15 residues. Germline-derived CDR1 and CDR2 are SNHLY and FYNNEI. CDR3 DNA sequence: TGTGCCAGCAGGGCTAGCGGGGGCTCCTACAATGAGCAGTTCTTC. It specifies CASRASGGSYNEQFF.

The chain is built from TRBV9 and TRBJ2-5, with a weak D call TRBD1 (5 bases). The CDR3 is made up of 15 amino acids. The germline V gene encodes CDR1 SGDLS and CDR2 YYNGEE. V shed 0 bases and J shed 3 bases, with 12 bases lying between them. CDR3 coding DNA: TGTGCCAGCAGCGTAGCGCCTCAGACAGAAGAGACCCAGTACTTC. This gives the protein CASSVAPQTEETQYF. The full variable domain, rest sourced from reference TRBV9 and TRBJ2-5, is DSGVTQTPKHLITATGQRVTLRCSPRSGDLSVYWYQQSLDQGLQFLIQYYNGEERAKGNILERFSAQQFPDLHSELNLSSLELGDSALYFCASSVAPQTEETQYFGPGTRLLVL.

DNA of the CDR3: TGTGCCAGTACGGCGGGAGGCGAGCAGTACTTC. It codes for CASTAGGEQYF. This rearrangement joins TRBV19 to TRBJ2-5; 8 nucleotides line up with TRBD2. The last part of the DNA fits TRBJ2-7 better; the J call may be wrong. The CDR3 length is 11 residues. The germline CDR1 and CDR2 sequences are LNHDA and SQIVND (reference sequence).

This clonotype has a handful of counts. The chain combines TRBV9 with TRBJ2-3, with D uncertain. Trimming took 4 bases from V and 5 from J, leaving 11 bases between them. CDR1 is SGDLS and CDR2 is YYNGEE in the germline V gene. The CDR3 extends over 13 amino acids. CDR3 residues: CASSTSDGDTQYF. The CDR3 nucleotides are TGTGCCAGCAGCACCTCGGACGGAGATACGCAGTATTTT. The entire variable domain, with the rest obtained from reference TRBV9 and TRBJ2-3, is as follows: DSGVTQTPKHLITATGQRVTLRCSPRSGDLSVYWYQQSLDQGLQFLIQYYNGEERAKGNILERFSAQQFPDLHSELNLSSLELGDSALYFCASSTSDGDTQYFGPGTRLTVL.

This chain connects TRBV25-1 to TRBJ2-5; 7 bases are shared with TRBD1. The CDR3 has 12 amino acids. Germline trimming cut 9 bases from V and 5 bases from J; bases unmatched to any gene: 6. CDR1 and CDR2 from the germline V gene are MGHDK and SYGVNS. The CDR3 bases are TGTGCCAGTACAGGGGTGACGGAGACCCAGTACTTC. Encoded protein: CASTGVTETQYF.

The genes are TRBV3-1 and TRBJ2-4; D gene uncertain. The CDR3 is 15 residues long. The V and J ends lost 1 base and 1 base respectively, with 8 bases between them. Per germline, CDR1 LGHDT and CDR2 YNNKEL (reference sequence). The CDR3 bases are TGTGCCAGCAGCCAAGGGGCTCGGGCCAAAAACATTCAGTACTTC. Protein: CASSQGARAKNIQYF.